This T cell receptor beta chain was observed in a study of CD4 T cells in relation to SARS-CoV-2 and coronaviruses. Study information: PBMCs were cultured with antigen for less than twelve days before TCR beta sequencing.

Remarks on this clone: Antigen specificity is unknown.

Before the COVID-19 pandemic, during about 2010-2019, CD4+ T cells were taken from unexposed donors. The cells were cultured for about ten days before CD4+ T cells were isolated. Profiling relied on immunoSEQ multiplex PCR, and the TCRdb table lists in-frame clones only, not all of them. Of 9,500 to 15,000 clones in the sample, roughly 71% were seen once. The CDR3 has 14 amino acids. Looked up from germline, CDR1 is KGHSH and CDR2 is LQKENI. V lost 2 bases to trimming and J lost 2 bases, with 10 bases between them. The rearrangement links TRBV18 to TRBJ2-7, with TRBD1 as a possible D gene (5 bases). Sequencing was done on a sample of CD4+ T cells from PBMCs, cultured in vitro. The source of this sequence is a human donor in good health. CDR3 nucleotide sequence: TGTGCCAGCTCACCATCAGGGCGCGCCTACGAGCAGTACTTC. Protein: CASSPSGRAYEQYF.